Listed below are T cell receptor beta chains from one sample, sequenced in a study of shared clonotypes between healthy human individuals. Assay used: immunoSEQ multiplex PCR; TCRdb lists only in-frame clones, some missing. The data contain around 560,000 clones, roughly 95% of them singletons. Sequenced sample: naive CD8+ T cells sorted from blood. Receptors were obtained from a woman in her 30s in good health. Each CDR3 is given with its conserved first and last residue. Fields, in order: CDR3 length, J gene, V gene, CDR3 protein.

>12|TRBJ2-7|TRBV28
CASSTITYEQYF
>12|TRBJ2-1|TRBV19
CASSMSYNEQFF
>14|TRBJ2-1|TRBV7-2
CASSLTSGSNEQFF
>15|TRBJ2-3|TRBV7-6
CASSLAGRVTDTQYF
>16|TRBJ1-2|TRBV7-6
CASSLAIGESNYGYTF
>14|TRBJ2-1|TRBV29-1
CSGSGRGSYNEQFF
>14|TRBJ1-2|TRBV9
CASSGWEGNYGYTF
>15|TRBJ1-1|TRBV28
CASTTPMVGNTEAFF
>20|TRBJ2-1|TRBV2
CASSEGGLAGHYSSYNEQFF
>13|TRBJ1-5|TRBV5-6
CASSQIRGQPQHF
>14|TRBJ2-4|TRBV6-1
CASDPQREGYIQYF
>11|TRBJ1-2|TRBV20-1
CSARGDYGYTF
>13|TRBJ2-1|TRBV5-6
CASSESRVAEQFF
>14|TRBJ2-6|TRBV6-1
CATRQGSGANVLTF
>17|TRBJ2-7|TRBV5-6
CASSLEGQGLSSYEQYF
>14|TRBJ2-7|TRBV27
CASSSVDGTYEQYF
>15|TRBJ1-4|TRBV15
CATSRIPGGDEKLFF
>15|TRBJ2-7|TRBV4-1
CASSLGLGGIYEQYF
>15|TRBJ2-1|TRBV2
CASSEAGTVHNEQFF
>14|TRBJ1-5|TRBV27
CASSSVPFRQPQHF
>16|TRBJ2-2|TRBV5-1
CASSLDLTGHTGELFF
>16|TRBJ2-6|TRBV6-5
CASSYGLYSGANVLTF
>13|TRBJ2-3|TRBV28
CASSLTRTGTQYF
>12|TRBJ2-1|TRBV6-5
CASSNHRHEQFF
>13|TRBJ2-7|TRBV4-1
CASSQDWGYEQYF
>15|TRBJ2-1|TRBV6-5
CASRGAGTGQDEQFF
>13|TRBJ1-5|TRBV27
CASSITGNQPQHF
>14|TRBJ2-2|TRBV28
CASSLSGDTGELFF
>15|TRBJ2-7|TRBV5-1
CASSDPGLVSYEQYF
>15|TRBJ1-6|TRBV7-9
CASSLASALGSPLHF